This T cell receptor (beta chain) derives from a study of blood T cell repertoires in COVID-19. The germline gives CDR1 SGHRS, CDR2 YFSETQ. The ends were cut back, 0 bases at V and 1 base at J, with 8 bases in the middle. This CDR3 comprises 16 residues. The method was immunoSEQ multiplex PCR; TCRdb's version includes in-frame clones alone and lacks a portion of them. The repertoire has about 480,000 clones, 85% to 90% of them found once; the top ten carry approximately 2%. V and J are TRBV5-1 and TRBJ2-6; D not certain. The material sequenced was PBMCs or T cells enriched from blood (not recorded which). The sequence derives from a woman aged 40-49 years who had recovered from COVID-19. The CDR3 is CASSLAEQSGANVLTF. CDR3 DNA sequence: TGCGCCAGCAGCTTGGCCGAACAGTCTGGGGCCAACGTCCTGACTTTC.